Following are 5 T cell receptor beta chains from one sample sequenced in a study of blood T cell repertoires in COVID-19. Using immunoSEQ multiplex PCR, the repertoire was profiled, and TCRdb retains in-frame clones only, with some absent. The table records some 250,000 clones, 80% to 90% of them present only once. The material sequenced was PBMCs or T cells enriched from blood (not recorded which). The origin of the receptors is a man aged 35-49 years who had recovered from COVID-19.

The chain is built from TRBV25-1 and TRBJ2-2; 8 positions agree with TRBD2. The germline CDR1 and CDR2 sequences are MGHDK and SYGVNS. This CDR3 has 14 residues. V shed 3 bases, J shed 5 bases, and the junction held 2 bases outside the gene matches. The CDR3 DNA follows: TGTGCCAGCAGTGAGCTAGCGGGTACCGGGGAGCTGTTTTTT. Protein: CASSELAGTGELFF.

V and J are TRBV4-1 and TRBJ2-5; 7 nucleotides agree with TRBD1. CDR3 length equals 15 residues. CDR1 is MGHRA and CDR2 is YSYEKL in the germline V gene. The J segment lost 2 bases and the V segment lost 4 bases, leaving 7 bases of the junction unmatched. The CDR3 region has the DNA TGCGCCAGCAGCCCTCCGCCGGGACAGCAAGAGACCCAGTACTTC. As protein: CASSPPPGQQETQYF.

This chain uses TRBV3-1 (or the pseudogene TRBV3-2) with TRBJ2-1; the D is unclear. Germline CDR1 is LGHDT and CDR2 is YNNKEL (reference sequence). There are 14 residues in the CDR3. The ends were cut back, 3 bases at V and 7 bases at J, with 13 bases in the middle. The CDR3 region is CASSHAGSGNEQFF. The CDR3, as DNA: TGTGCCAGCAGCCATGCAGGATCTGGAAATGAGCAGTTCTTC.

The J gene is TRBJ2-5, the V gene TRBV4-2; 14 nucleotides line up with TRBD2. Losses at the gene ends were 2 bases for V and 4 bases for J; bases not matched to a gene: 12. Germline V gene lookup returns CDR1 LGHNA and CDR2 YNFKEQ. The CDR3 loop spans 19 amino acids. The CDR3 nucleotides read TGTGCCAGCAGCCAAAACCCCGCGACTAGCGGGGGGGAGGGAGAGACCCAGTACTTC. Encoded protein: CASSQNPATSGGEGETQYF.

The gene calls are TRBV27 and TRBJ2-1, with D perhaps TRBD2 (6 bases). V was trimmed by 5 bases and J by 6 bases, leaving 26 bases between them. Germline CDR1 MNHEY, CDR2 SMNVEV (reference sequence). The CDR3 has 18 amino acids. CDR3 DNA sequence: TGTGCCAGCAGTCCCCTCGGGACTTCCTCCCATATACTCAATGAGCAGTTCTTC. Translation: CASSPLGTSSHILNEQFF.